The 18 T cell receptor beta chains reported below all come from one sample, sequenced in a study of blood T cells in healthy people across ages. The authors ran a second PCR of 7 to 11 cycles using a sample-barcoded 5' primer and a J-beta primer mix. TCRdb ran MiXCR on the 5' RACE reads and lists one entry per CDR3 protein. The sample records fewer than 800,000 distinct CDR3 sequences, 32% being singletons. Sample: blood. These receptors all come from a woman of 80 years or more in good health.

This clonotype came up many times. The gene calls are TRBV7-6 and TRBJ2-1; 7 nucleotides line up with TRBD2. There are 16 residues in the CDR3. Germline V gene sequence: CDR1 SGHVS, CDR2 FNYEAQ. Trimming cost V 8 bases and J 1 base; bases outside gene matches: 11. The CDR3: CASGPGLADSYNEQFF. The DNA for the CDR3 is TGTGCCAGCGGACCGGGGCTAGCGGATTCCTACAATGAGCAGTTCTTC. Full variable domain (remainder filled in from reference TRBV7-6 and TRBJ2-1): GAGVSQSPRYKVTKRGQDVALRCDPISGHVSLYWYRQALGQGPEFLTYFNYEAQQDKSGLPNDRFSAERPEGSISTLTIQRTEQRDSAMYRCASGPGLADSYNEQFFGPGTRLTVL.

This clonotype was observed many times. The rearrangement uses TRBV7-8 and TRBJ2-7; the match to TRBD2 covers 9 bases. Per the germline V gene, CDR1 is SGHVS and CDR2 is FQNEAQ. V dropped 1 base and J dropped 3; count of bases not matched to a gene: 4. CDR3 length: 15 residues. As DNA, the CDR3 is TGTGCCAGCAGCTTAGGAGCGGGGGGTGGCTACGAGCAGTACTTC. Translation: CASSLGAGGGYEQYF.

The chain employs TRBV12-3 or TRBV12-4 and TRBJ1-1; TRBD1 matches at 8 bases. The length of the CDR3 is 13 residues. The ends lost 5 bases at V and 11 bases at J; junction bases unmatched: 10. The CDR3 DNA reads as TGTGCCAGCAGTATCTACAGGGGGGATCGGGCTTTCTTT. This encodes CASSIYRGDRAFF.

This clonotype was observed at least ten times. This chain uses TRBV6-5 with TRBJ2-1, with D possibly TRBD2 on 6 matching bases. The germline CDR1 and CDR2 sequences are MNHEY and SVGAGI. The CDR3 runs 13 residues. Trimming left V 8 bases short and J 4 bases short, with 12 bases between. CDR3 sequence: CASSRGSYNEQFF. The CDR3 DNA follows: TGTGCCAGCTCCCGGGGGTCTTACAATGAGCAGTTCTTC.

In its sample, this clonotype was seen many times. The rearrangement links TRBV15 to TRBJ2-6; perhaps TRBD1 as D (7 bases). Germline assignment: CDR1 LNHNV and CDR2 YYDKDF (reference sequence). CDR3 length equals 17 residues. Trimming took off 3 bases at V and 2 bases at J, with 14 bases between the two ends. The CDR3 sequence: CATSRVTGTAGANVLTF. In nucleotides, the CDR3 is TGTGCCACCAGCAGGGTGACAGGGACTGCTGGGGCCAACGTCCTGACTTTC.

This clonotype appeared a few times. This sequence joins TRBV12-3 or TRBV12-4 and TRBJ1-2, with D perhaps matching TRBD1 (5 bases). Between the trimmed V and J ends, which lost 6 bases and 8 bases, there was a span of 19 bases. This CDR3 spans 14 amino acids. The CDR3: CASSLSRGVGGYTF. The CDR3 region has the DNA TGTGCCAGCAGCCTATCGAGAGGGGTGGGGGGCTACACCTTC.

In its sample, this clonotype was seen many times. The chain carries TRBV4-3 and TRBJ2-3; a possible D gene is TRBD2 (6 bases). Germline V gives CDR1 LGHNA, CDR2 YSLEER. Trimming took 3 bases from V and 5 from J, leaving 12 bases between them. This CDR3 spans 14 amino acids. The CDR3 sequence is CASSQEGRGDTQYF. The CDR3 DNA reads TGCGCCAGCAGCCAGGAGGGGCGGGGAGATACGCAGTATTTT.

In this sample, this clonotype turned up many times. The chain joins TRBV6-1 to TRBJ2-5; 9 nucleotides align to TRBD2. Germline V CDR1 and CDR2: MNHNS, SASEGT. This CDR3 contains 17 residues. J lost 2 bases, V lost 10 bases, and 17 bases had no gene match. The CDR3 region is CATNWGGGGAWQETQYF. CDR3 bases: TGTGCCACCAACTGGGGAGGCGGGGGGGCTTGGCAAGAGACCCAGTACTTC.

In regard to this clonotype: This clone may be a read error of a much larger clone one base away. The J gene is TRBJ2-7, the V gene TRBV7-8, with 8 bases lining up with TRBD1. The CDR3 length is 13 residues. Germline trimming cut 5 bases from V and 7 bases from J; bases unmatched to any gene: 7. Per germline, CDR1 SGHVS and CDR2 FQNEAQ. The CDR3 nucleotides read TGTGCCAGCAGCGCCTCCAGGGGGCCGGAGCAGTACTTC. It encodes CASSASRGPEQYF.

The chain carries TRBV11-2 and TRBJ2-1; D may correspond to TRBD1 or TRBD2 (5 bases each). This CDR3 spans 16 amino acids. V was cut by 0 bases and J by 0 bases, with 9 bases left in between. Germline values: CDR1 SGHAT, CDR2 FQNNGV. The CDR3 DNA sequence: TGTGCCAGCAGCTTAGACCCAGGGAGCTCCTACAATGAGCAGTTCTTC. Residues: CASSLDPGSSYNEQFF.

This clonotype was seen many times. This chain uses TRBV30 with TRBJ2-1; no clear D. The CDR3 is 14 amino acids. V was cut by 0 bases and J by 12 bases, with 18 bases left in between. Germline V gene lookup returns CDR1 GTSNPN and CDR2 SVGIG (reference sequence). The CDR3 nucleotides read TGTGCCTGGAGTGTATCGGTTACCCCCGTGGGGCAGTTCTTC. It encodes CAWSVSVTPVGQFF.

This clonotype was recorded a few times. The chain combines TRBV5-4 with TRBJ1-1; possible D gene TRBD1, 5 bases. The CDR3 has 14 amino acids. In germline, CDR1 is SGHNT, CDR2 YYREEE (reference sequence). V shed 2 bases and J shed 0 bases, with 8 bases lying between them. CDR3 coding DNA: TGTGCCAGCAGCTTCCCAGGGATGAACACTGAAGCTTTCTTT. It translates to CASSFPGMNTEAFF.

The chain joins TRBV5-1 to TRBJ1-1; TRBD1 matches 8 bases. Germline loops: CDR1 SGHRS, CDR2 YFSETQ. Germline trimming cut 4 bases from V and 7 bases from J; bases unmatched to any gene: 6. The CDR3 runs to 13 residues. In DNA, the CDR3 is TGCGCCAGCAGCCCAGGGACAGGTGGTGAAGCTTTCTTT. Translating gives CASSPGTGGEAFF.

This clonotype was observed many times. Written as DNA, the CDR3 is TGCGCCAGCAGCCCTTTCGCTCAGGGGGCTGGCACTGAAGCTTTCTTT. It codes for CASSPFAQGAGTEAFF. The V and J genes are TRBV5-1 and TRBJ1-1, with 8 bases matching TRBD1. The germline CDR1 and CDR2 sequences are SGHRS and YFSETQ. V dropped 4 bases and J dropped 4; count of bases not matched to a gene: 12. This CDR3 spans 16 amino acids.

This clonotype was seen only once. This may come from a read error, since a much larger clone is one base off. The chain combines TRBV12-3 or TRBV12-4 with TRBJ2-1; TRBD1 or TRBD2 may be the D gene (5 bases each). V was shortened by 3 bases and J by 5 bases, with 17 bases between the two germline ends. This CDR3 spans 16 amino acids. The DNA of the CDR3 is TGTGCCAGCAGTTTGACACCCCTTACGGGGCACAATGAGCAGTTCTTC. This translates into CASSLTPLTGHNEQFF.

This clonotype has at least ten counts. CDR3 in DNA: TGTGCCAGCAGTGGACAGGGGCCCTACGAGCAGTACTTC. Amino acid sequence: CASSGQGPYEQYF. The V gene is TRBV6-1, the J gene TRBJ2-7; 8 bases match TRBD1. In germline, CDR1 is MNHNS, CDR2 SASEGT. With V trimmed by 4 bases and J by 2 bases, 1 base remained unmatched. The CDR3 runs 13 residues.

This chain links TRBV7-8 with TRBJ2-3; D is undetermined. With 5 bases removed from V and 1 base from J, the gap between germline ends came to 16 bases. CDR1 SGHVS and CDR2 FQNEAQ come from the germline V gene. There are 16 residues in the CDR3. The CDR3 region is CASSLGELLGTDTQYF. The CDR3 region has the DNA TGTGCCAGCAGCCTAGGCGAACTTCTGGGCACAGATACGCAGTATTTT.

At least ten counts were recorded for this clonotype. V usage is TRBV9 and J usage is TRBJ2-7, with D possibly matching TRBD2 (6 bases). CDR3 length equals 14 residues. V lost 4 bases, J lost 5 bases, and 16 bases lay in between. In germline, CDR1 is SGDLS, CDR2 YYNGEE. The CDR3 sequence is CASSPRGTFHEQYF. The DNA for the CDR3 is TGTGCCAGCAGCCCCCGGGGGACCTTTCACGAGCAGTACTTC.